Shown below are 24 T cell receptor beta chains from a single sample sequenced in a study of CD8+ T cells in alopecia areata. RNA extraction and reverse transcription yielded cDNA as sequencing template. The repertoire was sequenced with immunoSEQ multiplex PCR; TCRdb's copy has only in-frame clones and lacks some. The sample yields 90,000 to 130,000 clones, 50% to 70% seen once. Sample: NKG2D-low CD8+ T cells sorted from blood. Source of these receptors: a human donor with alopecia areata.

The genes are TRBV7-2 and TRBJ1-1; the match to TRBD1 covers 8 bases. Germline V gene data show CDR1 as SGHTA and CDR2 as FQGNSA. Trimming cost V 5 bases and J 5 bases; bases outside gene matches: 4. The CDR3 sequence is 13 residues long. In DNA form, the CDR3 reads TGTGCCAGCAGCCTAAACAGGGGGACTGAAGCTTTCTTT. It is translated as CASSLNRGTEAFF.

The chain combines TRBV29-1 with TRBJ2-7; no clear D. Trimming shortened V by 5 bases and J by 2 bases, and 13 bases separated the two germline ends. The germline gives CDR1 SQVTM, CDR2 ANQGSEA. The CDR3 length is 13 residues. CDR3 sequence: CSVLDPDTYEQYF. Here the CDR3 DNA reads TGCAGCGTTCTCGACCCAGACACCTACGAGCAGTACTTC.

This chain uses TRBV27 with TRBJ2-7; no definite D call. Germline assignment: CDR1 MNHEY and CDR2 SMNVEV (reference sequence). This CDR3 is built from 14 residues. V dropped 4 bases and J dropped 6 bases, with 16 bases sitting between them. For the CDR3, the DNA is TGTGCCAGCAGTTGGGAAGTGGGTTCGGGCGAGCAGTACTTC. The encoded protein is CASSWEVGSGEQYF.

The chain couples TRBV9 to TRBJ2-7; 9 bases map to TRBD1. CDR3 size: 15 residues. CDR1 is SGDLS and CDR2 is YYNGEE in the germline V gene. J was trimmed by 4 bases and V by 3 bases; bases with no gene match: 8. The CDR3 bases are TGTGCCAGCAGCGCTGGACAGGGGCCCTCGTACGAGCAGTACTTC. Its translation is CASSAGQGPSYEQYF.

The V gene is TRBV5-6, the J gene TRBJ2-1; D assignment may be TRBD1 or TRBD2 (5 bases each). The CDR3 has 14 residues. Germline lookup yields CDR1 SGHDT and CDR2 YYEEEE. The V end lost 3 bases, the J end lost 3 bases, and 10 bases lay between the germline ends. Here the CDR3 reads CASSSGRNYNEQFF. As DNA, the CDR3 is TGTGCCAGCAGCTCGGGACGGAACTACAATGAGCAGTTCTTC.

The chain joins TRBV5-1 to TRBJ1-2; D uncertain. This CDR3 contains 15 residues. Germline assignment: CDR1 SGHRS and CDR2 YFSETQ. Trimming removed 3 bases from V and 0 bases from J, with 12 bases in between. The CDR3 bases are TGCGCCAGCAGCTCGTACGAGTCATCTAACTATGGCTACACCTTC. Amino acid sequence: CASSSYESSNYGYTF.

This clone was counted only a few times. The chain couples TRBV19 to TRBJ2-1; D could derive from TRBD1 or TRBD2 (5 bases each). V dropped 6 bases and J dropped 15 bases, with 18 bases sitting between them. Germline V lookup: CDR1 LNHDA, CDR2 SQIVND (reference sequence). CDR3 length: 12 amino acids. CDR3 sequence reads: CASRGTENRRFF. CDR3 in DNA: TGTGCCAGTAGAGGGACGGAAAACAGGAGGTTCTTC.

The chain couples TRBV5-1 to TRBJ2-3; 8 bases are a match to TRBD2. Trimming at V came to 6 bases and at J to 2 bases, leaving 11 bases not matched to a gene. CDR3 length equals 16 residues. Germline CDR1 is SGHRS and CDR2 is YFSETQ. In DNA, the CDR3 is TGCGCCAGCACCCATTCCGGGACTAGTGTCACAGATACGCAGTATTTT. Translating it yields CASTHSGTSVTDTQYF.

The J gene is TRBJ2-1, the V gene TRBV27; D is unresolved. This CDR3 region has 12 residues. Germline V gene sequence: CDR1 MNHEY, CDR2 SMNVEV (reference sequence). Trimming took off 8 bases at V and 5 bases at J, with 10 bases between the two ends. The CDR3 loop is CASLNPDNEQFF. As DNA, the CDR3 is TGTGCCAGCCTAAACCCAGACAATGAGCAGTTCTTC.

The V gene is TRBV28, the J gene TRBJ2-2; TRBD1 matches 7 bases. This CDR3 is built from 15 residues. Per germline, CDR1 MDHEN and CDR2 SYDVKM. J gave up 4 bases and V 2 bases, and 4 bases lay outside the gene matches. The CDR3 sequence is CASSLTGDATGELFF. In DNA, the CDR3 is TGTGCCAGCAGTTTAACAGGGGACGCCACCGGGGAGCTGTTTTTT.

This clone was observed a few times. The V gene is TRBV6-1, the J gene TRBJ1-1; D gene unclear. With 2 bases removed from V and 10 bases from J, the gap between germline ends came to 8 bases. CDR1 is MNHNS and CDR2 is SASEGT in the germline V gene. This CDR3 spans 11 amino acids. The CDR3 sequence: CASSESHGAFF. The CDR3 DNA sequence: TGTGCCAGCAGTGAATCCCACGGAGCTTTCTTT.

The chain employs TRBV29-1 and TRBJ1-1, with D perhaps TRBD1 (5 bases). With 3 bases removed from V and 4 bases from J, the gap between germline ends came to 18 bases. This CDR3 is built from 15 residues. Germline-derived CDR1 and CDR2 are SQVTM and ANQGSEA. The CDR3 here is CSVESGRARFTEAFF. DNA of the CDR3: TGCAGCGTTGAGTCCGGCAGGGCACGATTCACTGAAGCTTTCTTT.

This clone was seen just once. The J gene is TRBJ2-7, the V gene TRBV28; no reliable D call. V was pared by 2 bases and J by 2 bases, with 13 bases between. Germline CDR1 is MDHEN and CDR2 is SYDVKM. This CDR3 spans 15 amino acids. CDR3 nucleotides: TGTGCCAGCAGTTTAGGATTTCAAAAGACCTACGAGCAGTACTTC. This translates into CASSLGFQKTYEQYF.

CDR3 loop: CASSSKGPHGLETQYF. The CDR3 DNA sequence: TGTGCCAGCAGTTCAAAGGGCCCCCACGGCCTCGAGACCCAGTACTTC. The chain recombines TRBV7-2 with TRBJ2-5; D uncertain. Germline V CDR1 and CDR2: SGHTA, FQGNSA. The V end lost 6 bases, the J end lost 5 bases, and 22 bases lay between the germline ends. This CDR3 has 16 amino acids.

This rearrangement joins TRBV5-6 to TRBJ2-1; unclear D gene. The germline V gene has CDR1 SGHDT and CDR2 YYEEEE. Trimming removed 3 bases at V and 5 bases at J, with 18 bases between. The CDR3 is made up of 16 amino acids. For the CDR3, the DNA is TGTGCCAGCAGCTCCGCCTTAGGTACAGAAAACAATGAGCAGTTCTTC. Translating it yields CASSSALGTENNEQFF.

The chain is built from TRBV13 and TRBJ2-3; TRBD2 aligns across 15 bases. The CDR3 runs 21 residues. V dropped 4 bases and J dropped 4; count of bases not matched to a gene: 18. Germline-derived CDR1 and CDR2 are PRHDT and FYEKMQ (reference sequence). The CDR3 is CASSSEGGLAGGPTTADTQYF. The CDR3 region has the DNA TGTGCCAGCAGCTCTGAAGGGGGACTAGCGGGAGGCCCTACGACCGCAGATACGCAGTATTTT. The full variable domain, with the rest looked up from reference TRBV13 and TRBJ2-3, is AAGVIQSPRHLIKEKRETATLKCYPIPRHDTVYWYQQGPGQDPQFLISFYEKMQSDKGSIPDRFSAQQFSDYHSELNMSSLELGDSALYFCASSSEGGLAGGPTTADTQYFGPGTRLTVL.

This clone was seen only a few times. V is TRBV27 and J is TRBJ2-7, with TRBD2 matching over 7 bases. CDR3 size: 14 residues. V shed 2 bases and J 1 base; nucleotides not matched to a gene: 2. Germline V gene data show CDR1 as MNHEY and CDR2 as SMNVEV (reference sequence). The CDR3 region has the DNA TGTGCCAGCAGTTTAAGCGGGATTTCCTACGAGCAGTACTTC. It encodes CASSLSGISYEQYF.

This clone was observed a handful of times. The chain couples TRBV4-2 to TRBJ2-7; D is unresolved. The CDR3 has 14 residues. From germline, CDR1 is LGHNA and CDR2 YNFKEQ. The V and J ends lost 1 base and 3 bases respectively, with 10 bases between them. CDR3 residues: CASSQVVGRYEQYF. The CDR3, as DNA: TGTGCCAGCAGCCAAGTGGTGGGCCGCTACGAGCAGTACTTC.

The gene calls are TRBV28 and TRBJ1-2; D is unclear. Between the trimmed V and J ends, which lost 6 bases and 6 bases, there was a span of 20 bases. The CDR3 contains 15 residues. Germline CDR1 MDHEN, CDR2 SYDVKM. The DNA for the CDR3 is TGTGCCAGCAGCGTAGGCCCCCTCACAGTTGATGGCTACACCTTC. It is translated as CASSVGPLTVDGYTF.

The rearrangement links TRBV6-5 to TRBJ1-2; a weak D match, TRBD1 (5 bases). Germline CDR1 and CDR2: MNHEY and SVGAGI. There are 14 residues in the CDR3. Trimming removed 6 bases from V and 2 bases from J, with 13 bases in between. CDR3 nucleotides: TGTGCCAGCAGGCCCGAGGGGTTAAACTATGGCTACACCTTC. As protein: CASRPEGLNYGYTF.

This clone came up a few times. This sequence joins TRBV28 and TRBJ1-5; D is undetermined. Germline CDR1 MDHEN, CDR2 SYDVKM. The CDR3 length is 14 residues. Between the trimmed V and J ends, which lost 2 bases and 1 base, there was a span of 6 bases. The CDR3 DNA reads TGTGCCAGCAGTTTAGGAGAGAGCAATCAGCCCCAGCATTTT. Residues: CASSLGESNQPQHF.

The chain uses TRBV7-9 and TRBJ2-5; D remains ambiguous. Trimming shortened V by 2 bases and J by 9 bases, and 16 bases separated the two germline ends. Germline loops: CDR1 SEHNR, CDR2 FQNEAQ (reference sequence). This CDR3 region has 14 residues. The CDR3 spells CASSLTSMSESQYF. CDR3 nucleotides: TGTGCCAGCAGCTTAACATCCATGAGCGAGTCCCAGTACTTC.

This clone occurred once. The genes are TRBV9 and TRBJ2-5; TRBD2 agrees at 12 bases. With 0 bases clipped from V and 4 bases from J, the junction kept 13 bases outside the gene matches. Germline loops: CDR1 SGDLS, CDR2 YYNGEE. This CDR3 has 19 residues. The CDR3 DNA reads as TGTGCCAGCAGCGTAGGACTAGCGGGAGCGCTAGGGGAGGGAGAGACCCAGTACTTC. Protein product: CASSVGLAGALGEGETQYF.

The chain employs TRBV27 and TRBJ2-3; D call uncertain. Germline V gene sequence: CDR1 MNHEY, CDR2 SMNVEV (reference sequence). Deletions cut 4 bases from V and 0 bases from J, with 11 bases between. This CDR3 contains 15 residues. CDR3 sequence reads: CASSYSITSTDTQYF. The DNA of the CDR3 is TGTGCCAGCAGTTATTCCATAACTAGCACAGATACGCAGTATTTT.